Shown below are 30 T cell receptor beta chains from a single sample sequenced in a study of T-cell reconstitution after alpha-beta-depleted transplantation in children. The authors prepared the TCRbeta library with unique molecular identifiers. TCRdb independently ran MiXCR on the PCR reads; one entry per CDR3 protein. This table has just under 550,000 distinct CDR3 sequences, around 18% appearing once. The specimen was PBMCs from the stem cell graft donor, collected from the stem cell graft. The receptor source for this set is a human donor who donated a stem cell graft to a child with acute lymphoblastic leukemia.

The chain has TRBV19 and TRBJ2-5; D may be TRBD2 (6 bases). This CDR3 has 12 amino acids. Germline V lookup: CDR1 LNHDA, CDR2 SQIVND (reference sequence). Trimming left V 9 bases short and J 7 bases short, with 15 bases between. The CDR3 is CASGRDSGTQYF. The CDR3 DNA sequence: TGTGCCAGCGGACGGGACTCGGGGACCCAGTACTTC.

This clonotype has more than one count but fewer than ten. The chain joins TRBV29-1 to TRBJ2-1; TRBD2 aligns across 9 bases. Trimming took 5 bases from V and 9 from J; bases not matched to a gene: 8. Germline lookup yields CDR1 SQVTM and CDR2 ANQGSEA. The CDR3 spans 13 residues. CDR3 sequence: CSVRAGGLSEQFF. The DNA for the CDR3 is TGCAGCGTTCGAGCGGGAGGATTAAGTGAGCAGTTCTTC.

The chain employs TRBV6-1 and TRBJ2-2, with a possible D match to TRBD1 (6 bases). This CDR3 is 17 amino acids long. Trimming cost V 1 base and J 4 bases, with 16 bases left between them. Per germline, CDR1 MNHNS and CDR2 SASEGT. The CDR3 sequence is CASSEGGPGAVTGELFF. Written as DNA, the CDR3 is TGTGCCAGCAGTGAAGGTGGGCCAGGGGCGGTCACCGGGGAGCTGTTTTTT.

This clonotype was found a few times. The chain uses TRBV9 and TRBJ2-1; tentatively, D is TRBD1 (6 bases). V lost 7 bases and J 6 bases, leaving 20 bases between the germline ends. This CDR3 comprises 15 residues. Germline CDR1 reads SGDLS; CDR2 reads YYNGEE. The CDR3 region has the DNA TGTGCCAGCGGTTCATCGGGACAAACTTTCAATGAGCAGTTCTTC. This gives the protein CASGSSGQTFNEQFF.

The chain combines TRBV5-1 with TRBJ2-3; 7 bases map to TRBD2. CDR3 length equals 15 residues. CDR1 and CDR2 (germline): SGHRS, YFSETQ. The V segment lost 3 bases and the J segment 3 bases; nucleotides outside the gene matches: 7. For the CDR3, the DNA is TGCGCCAGCAGCTGGCGGGAGTCGAGGACAGATACGCAGTATTTT. Its translation: CASSWRESRTDTQYF.

The chain links TRBV29-1 to TRBJ2-1, with 13 bases that match TRBD2. The CDR3 has 13 amino acids. Per the germline V gene, CDR1 is SQVTM and CDR2 is ANQGSEA. With V trimmed by 6 bases and J by 6 bases, 2 bases remained unmatched. CDR3 DNA: TGCAGCGTAAGGACTAGCGGGAGCAATGAGCAGTTCTTC. This gives the protein CSVRTSGSNEQFF.

CDR3 bases: TGTGCCAGCAGCCCCACCCGGGGGGCTGGTGGCTACACCTTC. Translation gives CASSPTRGAGGYTF. V is TRBV6-1 and J is TRBJ1-2, with a weak D call TRBD1 (6 bases). Germline V lookup: CDR1 MNHNS, CDR2 SASEGT. Between the trimmed V and J ends, which lost 6 bases and 7 bases, there was a span of 18 bases. The CDR3 is made up of 14 amino acids.

This clonotype occurred a few times. V and J are TRBV21-1 and TRBJ2-7; the table's D call of TRBD1 was not tested on the DNA. TRBV21-1 is termed a pseudogene. This CDR3 is 14 amino acids long. CDR3 protein: CASTSGYRGTEQYF. The CDR3 DNA is TGTGCCAGCACCTCAGGGTACAGGGGGACCGAGCAGTACTTC.

The table lists this clonotype with a few counts. The chain has TRBV29-1 and TRBJ2-3; D is uncertain. The CDR3 sequence is 12 residues long. Trimming took 3 bases from V and 4 from J, leaving 8 bases between them. From germline, CDR1 is SQVTM and CDR2 ANQGSEA. This CDR3 reads CSVDAPPDTQYF. The CDR3 DNA reads TGCAGCGTTGATGCCCCGCCAGATACGCAGTATTTT.

The chain joins TRBV5-1 to TRBJ2-1; TRBD2 matches 8 bases. CDR1 is SGHRS and CDR2 is YFSETQ in the germline V gene. Unmatched junction bases numbered 15, after V lost 4 bases and J lost 9 bases. This CDR3 comprises 16 residues. This chain's CDR3 is CASSPPGAIAGIEQFF. In nucleotides, the CDR3 is TGCGCCAGCAGCCCTCCAGGGGCAATAGCGGGAATTGAGCAGTTCTTC.

This clonotype was recorded a few times. This rearrangement joins TRBV6-2 or TRBV6-3 to TRBJ1-5; D remains ambiguous. This CDR3 has 15 amino acids. CDR1 MNHEY and CDR2 SVGEGT come from the germline V gene. Trimming left V 0 bases short and J 0 bases short, with 6 bases between. The CDR3 region is CASSYSGPSNQPQHF. The CDR3, as DNA: TGTGCCAGCAGTTACTCGGGCCCTAGCAATCAGCCCCAGCATTTT.

In its sample, this clonotype was seen a few times. V gene TRBV20-1 combines with J gene TRBJ1-2; the match to TRBD1 covers 7 bases. This CDR3 has 14 amino acids. V trimming: 5 bases; J trimming: 0 bases; junction bases outside the gene matches: 6. The germline V gene encodes CDR1 DFQATT and CDR2 SNEGSKA (reference sequence). The CDR3 reads CSAYRTGANYGYTF. CDR3 sequence (DNA): TGCAGTGCTTATCGGACAGGAGCTAACTATGGCTACACCTTC.

In this sample, this clonotype turned up a few times. The gene calls are TRBV12-3 or TRBV12-4 and TRBJ2-7; the D gene is possibly TRBD2 (6 bases). Trimming left V 6 bases short and J 4 bases short, with 16 bases between. The CDR3 extends over 14 amino acids. CDR3 loop: CASSGGFSSYEQYF. The CDR3 DNA sequence: TGTGCCAGCAGCGGAGGGTTCTCGTCATACGAGCAGTACTTC.

The table lists this clonotype with a few counts. The J gene is TRBJ1-2, the V gene TRBV7-9, with D perhaps matching TRBD1 (6 bases). Germline V lookup: CDR1 SEHNR, CDR2 FQNEAQ (reference sequence). The CDR3 loop spans 15 amino acids. The ends were cut back, 7 bases at V and 2 bases at J, with 17 bases in the middle. CDR3 DNA: TGTGCCAGCACCCTCGGGGGCGGATCAAACTATGGCTACACCTTC. As protein: CASTLGGGSNYGYTF.

This chain uses TRBV5-4 with TRBJ2-3; no firm D call. Deletions cut 0 bases from V and 6 bases from J, with 17 bases between. CDR3 length equals 16 residues. CDR1 is SGHNT, CDR2 YYREEE, per germline (reference sequence). The DNA for the CDR3 is TGTGCCAGCAGCTTGGTTAAATCTGTAGGCAGGGATACGCAGTATTTT. This encodes CASSLVKSVGRDTQYF.

The sample holds many counts of this clonotype. The chain recombines TRBV5-1 with TRBJ2-7; TRBD1 matches 7 bases. Losses at the gene ends were 0 bases for V and 3 bases for J; bases not matched to a gene: 12. Germline loops: CDR1 SGHRS, CDR2 YFSETQ. The CDR3 totals 17 residues. The CDR3 DNA reads as TGCGCCAGCAGCTTGGACCGCCTGGGGCAGGGGGTCTACGAGCAGTACTTC. Residues: CASSLDRLGQGVYEQYF.

The table lists this clonotype with a few counts. The gene calls are TRBV5-1 and TRBJ2-2; D not resolved. Germline CDR1 SGHRS, CDR2 YFSETQ. Trimming removed 4 bases from V and 4 bases from J, with 11 bases in between. The CDR3 sequence is 14 residues long. This chain's CDR3 is CASSENRLTGELFF. As DNA, the CDR3 is TGCGCCAGCAGCGAGAACAGACTCACCGGGGAGCTGTTTTTT.

V gene TRBV30 combines with J gene TRBJ2-3, with 9 bases aligning to TRBD2. The CDR3 is 12 residues long. CDR1 GTSNPN and CDR2 SVGIG come from the germline V gene (reference sequence). Unmatched junction bases numbered 4, after V lost 8 bases and J lost 4 bases. This CDR3 reads CARAGGSDTQYF. DNA for the CDR3: TGTGCCAGAGCGGGAGGATCAGATACGCAGTATTTT.

This clonotype has only a few counts. This chain links TRBV14 with TRBJ2-7, with 7 bases aligning to TRBD1. The CDR3 loop spans 14 amino acids. V gave up 3 bases and J gave up 6 bases; unmatched junction bases: 8. CDR1 is SGHDN and CDR2 is FVKESK in the germline V gene. The CDR3 sequence is CASSQVTGSSEQYF. The CDR3 nucleotides are TGTGCCAGCAGCCAGGTGACAGGGTCGTCCGAGCAGTACTTC.

This clonotype was seen at least ten times. The chain couples TRBV5-1 to TRBJ2-5; D call uncertain. The V and J ends lost 0 bases and 2 bases respectively, with 8 bases between them. Germline V lookup: CDR1 SGHRS, CDR2 YFSETQ. There are 14 residues in the CDR3. CDR3 DNA: TGCGCCAGCAGCTTGGATACAGTTCAAGAGACCCAGTACTTC. Translation gives CASSLDTVQETQYF.

This clonotype was recorded a few times. This chain uses TRBV5-1 with TRBJ2-2, with TRBD1 identical over 7 bases. Germline lookup yields CDR1 SGHRS and CDR2 YFSETQ. V shed 0 bases and J 2 bases; nucleotides not matched to a gene: 10. This CDR3 is 18 amino acids long. The CDR3 DNA reads TGCGCCAGCAGCTTGGTCGACAGGGCATTACTCAACACCGGGGAGCTGTTTTTT. Translation: CASSLVDRALLNTGELFF. Using reference TRBV5-1 and TRBJ2-2 for the parts outside the CDR3, the full variable domain is KAGVTQTPRYLIKTRGQQVTLSCSPISGHRSVSWYQQTPGQGLQFLFEYFSETQRNKGNFPGRFSGRQFSNSRSEMNVSTLELGDSALYLCASSLVDRALLNTGELFFGEGSRLTVL.

The chain carries TRBV7-6 and TRBJ2-1; no definite D call. Looked up from germline, CDR1 is SGHVS and CDR2 is FNYEAQ. V shed 1 base and J shed 0 bases, with 16 bases lying between them. The CDR3 has 18 residues. The CDR3 protein is CASSLGPVAVSSYNEQFF. As DNA, the CDR3 is TGTGCCAGCAGCTTAGGCCCGGTTGCGGTCAGCTCCTACAATGAGCAGTTCTTC.

The chain recombines TRBV5-1 with TRBJ2-6; TRBD2 might be the D (7 bases). The CDR3 spans 17 residues. Germline V gene lookup returns CDR1 SGHRS and CDR2 YFSETQ. V lost 6 bases and J 3 bases, leaving 19 bases between the germline ends. The CDR3 loop is CASKPLDGGRGANVLTF. CDR3 sequence (DNA): TGCGCCAGCAAACCTTTGGACGGGGGGCGTGGGGCCAACGTCCTGACTTTC.

The V gene is TRBV20-1, the J gene TRBJ1-1; D gene unclear. V was trimmed by 0 bases and J by 0 bases, leaving 11 bases between them. CDR3 size: 15 residues. The germline gives CDR1 DFQATT, CDR2 SNEGSKA (reference sequence). CDR3 nucleotides: TGCAGTGCTAGAGATCGAACGGGTTTGAACACTGAAGCTTTCTTT. Encoded protein: CSARDRTGLNTEAFF.

The rearrangement links TRBV6-1 to TRBJ1-2; D is undetermined. Germline-derived CDR1 and CDR2 are MNHNS and SASEGT. Trimming removed 7 bases from V and 0 bases from J, with 9 bases in between. The CDR3 sequence is 13 residues long. CDR3 coding DNA: TGTGCCAGCACCGACGGACCTAACTATGGCTACACCTTC. The encoded protein is CASTDGPNYGYTF.

In this sample, this clonotype turned up a few times. This chain joins TRBV18 and TRBJ2-1, with 12 nucleotides matching TRBD1. The CDR3 runs 14 residues. In germline, CDR1 is KGHSH, CDR2 LQKENI. The J segment lost 8 bases and the V segment lost 3 bases, leaving 2 bases of the junction unmatched. For the CDR3, the DNA is TGTGCCAGCTCACCCGGGACAGGGGGCTATGAGCAGTTCTTC. Translated, it gives CASSPGTGGYEQFF.

V gene TRBV15 combines with J gene TRBJ2-1; 8 positions match TRBD2. The CDR3 is made up of 15 amino acids. The V gene end was trimmed by 0 bases and the J gene end by 13 bases; junction bases not matched to a gene: 11. The germline gives CDR1 LNHNV, CDR2 YYDKDF (reference sequence). The CDR3 reads CATSREGASGFSQFF. The CDR3, as DNA: TGTGCCACCAGCAGAGAAGGCGCTAGCGGGTTCTCTCAGTTCTTC.

This clonotype was recorded a few times. The chain is built from TRBV12-3 or TRBV12-4 and TRBJ2-1, with 7 bases matching TRBD2. The CDR3 length is 15 residues. Trimming took 7 bases from V and 3 from J; bases not matched to a gene: 9. Here the CDR3 DNA reads TGTGCCAGCACCTCCCAGGGCGGGAGCTACAATGAGCAGTTCTTC. Amino acids: CASTSQGGSYNEQFF.

V gene TRBV12-3 or TRBV12-4 combines with J gene TRBJ1-6; no clear D gene. This CDR3 is 14 amino acids long. V gave up 3 bases and J gave up 5 bases, with 8 bases separating them. The chain's CDR3 is CASSLGQHNSPLHF. In DNA, the CDR3 is TGTGCCAGCAGTTTGGGTCAGCATAATTCACCCCTCCACTTT.

The chain recombines TRBV5-1 with TRBJ2-5; tentatively, D is TRBD1 (7 bases). V gave up 4 bases and J gave up 2 bases, with 15 bases separating them. The CDR3 consists of 15 residues. CDR1 and CDR2 from the germline V gene are SGHRS and YFSETQ. In DNA form, the CDR3 reads TGCGCCAGCAGCCCCTCCAGGGGGAGGCAAGAGACCCAGTACTTC. This codes for CASSPSRGRQETQYF.